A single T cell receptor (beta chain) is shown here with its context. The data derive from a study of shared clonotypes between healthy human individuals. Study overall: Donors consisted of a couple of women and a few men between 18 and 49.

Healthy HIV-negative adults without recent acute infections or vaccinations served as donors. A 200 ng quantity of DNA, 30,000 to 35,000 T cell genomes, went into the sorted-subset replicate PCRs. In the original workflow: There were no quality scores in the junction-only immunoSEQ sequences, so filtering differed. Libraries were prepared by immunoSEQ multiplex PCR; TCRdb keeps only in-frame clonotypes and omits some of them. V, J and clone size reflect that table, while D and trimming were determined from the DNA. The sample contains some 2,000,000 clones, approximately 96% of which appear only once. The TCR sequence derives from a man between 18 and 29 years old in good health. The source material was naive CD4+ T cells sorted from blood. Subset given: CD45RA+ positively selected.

The DNA for the CDR3 is TGTGCCAGCAGCGGAGGGACAGGGAAAACCTACGAGCAGTACTTC. This translates into CASSGGTGKTYEQYF. V usage is TRBV9 and J usage is TRBJ2-7; 9 nucleotides match TRBD1. Germline V gene data show CDR1 as SGDLS and CDR2 as YYNGEE. V lost 3 bases and J lost 2; bases outside the gene matches: 6. This CDR3 spans 15 amino acids.